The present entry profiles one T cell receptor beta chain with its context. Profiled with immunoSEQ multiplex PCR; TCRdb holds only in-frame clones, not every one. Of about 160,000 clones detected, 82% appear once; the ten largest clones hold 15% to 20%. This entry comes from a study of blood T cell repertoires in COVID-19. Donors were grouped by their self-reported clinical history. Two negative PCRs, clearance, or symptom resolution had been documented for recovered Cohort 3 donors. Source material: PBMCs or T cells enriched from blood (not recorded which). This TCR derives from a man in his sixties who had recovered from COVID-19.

The CDR3 coding sequence is TGTGCCAGCAGTTACTCGCGGCCGAGCTCCTACGAGCAGTACTTC. It specifies CASSYSRPSSYEQYF. The V and J genes are TRBV6-2 or TRBV6-3 and TRBJ2-7; the D is unclear. V shed 0 bases and J shed 0 bases, with 9 bases lying between them. The CDR3 covers 15 residues. Germline V gene sequence: CDR1 MNHEY, CDR2 SVGEGT.